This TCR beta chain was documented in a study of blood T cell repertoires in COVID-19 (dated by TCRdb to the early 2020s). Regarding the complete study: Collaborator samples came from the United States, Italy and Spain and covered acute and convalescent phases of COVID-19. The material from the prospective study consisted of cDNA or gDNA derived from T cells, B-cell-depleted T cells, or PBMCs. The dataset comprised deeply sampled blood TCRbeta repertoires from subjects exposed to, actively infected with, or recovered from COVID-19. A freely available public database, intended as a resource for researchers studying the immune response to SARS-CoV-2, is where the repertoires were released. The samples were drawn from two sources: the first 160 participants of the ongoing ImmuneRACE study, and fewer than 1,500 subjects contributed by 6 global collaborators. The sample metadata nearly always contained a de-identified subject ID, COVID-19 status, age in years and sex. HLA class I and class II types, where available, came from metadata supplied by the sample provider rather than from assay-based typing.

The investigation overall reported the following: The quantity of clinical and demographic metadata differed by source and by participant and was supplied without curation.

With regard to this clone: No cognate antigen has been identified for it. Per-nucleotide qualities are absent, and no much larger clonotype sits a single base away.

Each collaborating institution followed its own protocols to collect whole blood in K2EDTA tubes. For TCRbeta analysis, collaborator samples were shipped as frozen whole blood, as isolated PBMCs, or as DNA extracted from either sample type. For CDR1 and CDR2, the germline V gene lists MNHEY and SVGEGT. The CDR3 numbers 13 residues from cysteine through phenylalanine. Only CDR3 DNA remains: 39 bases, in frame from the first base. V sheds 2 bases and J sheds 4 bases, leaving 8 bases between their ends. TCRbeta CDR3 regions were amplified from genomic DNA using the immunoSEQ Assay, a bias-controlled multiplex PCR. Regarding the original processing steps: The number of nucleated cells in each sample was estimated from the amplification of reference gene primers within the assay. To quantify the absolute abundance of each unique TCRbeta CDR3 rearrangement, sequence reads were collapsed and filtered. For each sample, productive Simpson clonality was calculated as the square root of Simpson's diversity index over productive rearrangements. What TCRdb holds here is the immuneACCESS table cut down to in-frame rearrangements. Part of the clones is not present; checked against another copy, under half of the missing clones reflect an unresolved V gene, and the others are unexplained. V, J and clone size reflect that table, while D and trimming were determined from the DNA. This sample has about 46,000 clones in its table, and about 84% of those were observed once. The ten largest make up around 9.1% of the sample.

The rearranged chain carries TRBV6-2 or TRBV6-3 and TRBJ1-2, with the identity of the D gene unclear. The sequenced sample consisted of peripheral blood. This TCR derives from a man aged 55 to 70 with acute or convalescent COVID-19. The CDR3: CASSYGQIYGYTF. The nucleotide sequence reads TGTGCCAGCAGTTACGGCCAGATCTATGGCTACACCTTC.